One and the same sample provided the 23 T cell receptor beta chains below, sequenced in a study of T cells in Graves' hyperthyroidism and ophthalmopathy. RNA transcripts were the template for amplifying TCR beta CDR3 regions. First-round RT-PCR with HTBI primers amplified the TCR CDR3 region. MiXCR, applied by TCRdb to the multiplex PCR reads, yields one record per CDR3 protein. The sample has 300,000 to 400,000 distinct CDR3 sequences, roughly 20% seen once. Sequenced: blood. The source is a woman aged 45-60 years with Graves' hyperthyroidism.

As concerns this clonotype: A single base separates this from a much larger clone, so it may be a read error. The rearrangement links TRBV5-6 to TRBJ1-1; TRBD1 is a possible D gene (5 bases). V was pared by 9 bases and J by 2 bases, with 17 bases between. The length of the CDR3 is 14 residues. The germline CDR1 and CDR2 sequences are SGHDT and YYEEEE. CDR3 residues: CANRRGMLNTEAFF. DNA for the CDR3: TGTGCCAACAGGCGGGGGATGTTAAACACTGAAGCTTTCTTT.

This clonotype appeared a few times. The chain links TRBV7-9 to TRBJ1-6; 8 nucleotides line up with TRBD1. Looked up from germline, CDR1 is SEHNR and CDR2 is FQNEAQ (reference sequence). This CDR3 spans 16 amino acids. The trim removed 4 bases at V and 7 bases at J, leaving 9 bases unmatched. The CDR3 spells CASSSGQGGGNSPLHF. CDR3 nucleotide sequence: TGTGCCAGCAGCTCCGGACAGGGTGGAGGGAATTCACCCCTCCACTTT.

The chain recombines TRBV9 with TRBJ1-3; D is unclear. The V gene's germline CDR1 is SGDLS and CDR2 YYNGEE. V shed 1 base and J shed 4 bases, with 18 bases lying between them. The CDR3 has 17 amino acids. CDR3 nucleotide sequence: TGTGCCAGCAGCGTACTTCAGGATACCGCGGTCGGAAACACCATATATTTT. This sequence encodes CASSVLQDTAVGNTIYF.

The chain employs TRBV6-2 or TRBV6-3 and TRBJ1-1; no reliable D call. The germline V gene has CDR1 MNHEY and CDR2 SVGEGT. The CDR3 has 15 amino acids. The V end was cut by 6 bases, the J end by 3 bases, with 17 bases between. The CDR3 nucleotides read TGTGCCAGCAGAAACGCGTACAGTGGTCACACTGAAGCTTTCTTT. Translation gives CASRNAYSGHTEAFF.

The chain links TRBV29-1 to TRBJ2-3; possible D gene TRBD1, 6 bases. CDR1 and CDR2 (germline): SQVTM, ANQGSEA. The CDR3 extends over 17 amino acids. Trimming shortened V by 7 bases and J by 1 base, and 24 bases separated the two germline ends. This chain's CDR3 is CSALADRSGWGTDTQYF. In nucleotides, the CDR3 is TGCAGCGCCCTAGCCGACAGGTCCGGTTGGGGCACAGATACGCAGTATTTT.

In this sample, this clonotype turned up a few times. The rearrangement links TRBV7-9 to TRBJ2-7; D is uncertain. This CDR3 spans 14 amino acids. CDR1 is SEHNR and CDR2 is FQNEAQ in the germline V gene (reference sequence). Trimming took off 5 bases at V and 0 bases at J, with 11 bases between the two ends. As DNA, the CDR3 is TGTGCCAGCAGCCCCCCGGGTGACTCCTACGAGCAGTACTTC. As protein: CASSPPGDSYEQYF.

This clonotype was seen a few times. DNA of the CDR3: TGTGCCAGCAGTGACAGCTACTATGGCTACACCTTC. Encoded protein: CASSDSYYGYTF. The chain combines TRBV25-1 with TRBJ1-2; D not resolved. Germline CDR1 reads MGHDK; CDR2 reads SYGVNS. CDR3 length equals 12 residues. Trimming removed 3 bases at V and 3 bases at J, with 5 bases between.

A few counts support this clonotype. The chain has TRBV6-5 and TRBJ2-5; D is unresolved. The V gene's germline CDR1 is MNHEY and CDR2 SVGAGI. The CDR3 totals 14 residues. Trimming removed 0 bases from V and 3 bases from J, with 8 bases in between. CDR3 in amino acids: CASSYSNGKETQYF. Here the CDR3 DNA reads TGTGCCAGCAGTTACTCTAACGGCAAAGAGACCCAGTACTTC.

This clonotype was detected only a few times. The V gene is TRBV6-1, the J gene TRBJ2-7; TRBD1 matches at 8 bases. V trimming: 2 bases; J trimming: 6 bases; junction bases outside the gene matches: 6. The germline V gene has CDR1 MNHNS and CDR2 SASEGT. The CDR3 spans 14 residues. Written as DNA, the CDR3 is TGTGCCAGCAGTGAATTCCGGACAGGGTTCGAGCAGTACTTC. Protein product: CASSEFRTGFEQYF.

There are a few counts of this clonotype. This rearrangement joins TRBV6-1 to TRBJ1-3; unclear D gene. V was shortened by 4 bases and J by 3 bases, with 7 bases between the two germline ends. The CDR3 has 13 amino acids. Germline-derived CDR1 and CDR2 are MNHNS and SASEGT. This chain's CDR3 is CASSGIFGNTIYF. CDR3 nucleotides: TGTGCCAGCAGTGGGATATTTGGAAACACCATATATTTT.

This clonotype came up a few times. CDR3 coding DNA: TGCGCCAGCAGAAATATAGCGGGGTTAAGAACTTACGAGCAGTACTTC. It is translated as CASRNIAGLRTYEQYF. The chain uses TRBV10-2 and TRBJ2-7, with 8 nucleotides matching TRBD2. V gave up 6 bases and J gave up 4 bases; unmatched junction bases: 14. CDR3 size: 16 residues. Germline lookup yields CDR1 WSHSY and CDR2 SAAADI.

The rearrangement uses TRBV9 and TRBJ2-2, with D possibly being TRBD2 (6 bases). The CDR3 spans 16 residues. Trimming took off 4 bases at V and 8 bases at J, with 21 bases between the two ends. Germline V gene lookup returns CDR1 SGDLS and CDR2 YYNGEE. The CDR3 loop is CASSMLGGPATGELFF. The DNA for the CDR3 is TGTGCCAGCAGCATGCTAGGAGGGCCCGCCACTGGGGAGCTGTTTTTT.

This clonotype was seen a handful of times. This rearrangement joins TRBV19 to TRBJ1-3; 8 nucleotides line up with TRBD1. The length of the CDR3 is 17 residues. From germline, CDR1 is LNHDA and CDR2 SQIVND (reference sequence). Trimming took 5 bases from V and 4 from J; bases not matched to a gene: 13. As DNA, the CDR3 is TGTGCCAGTAGTCTCCCCGGGGGACAGGTTGCAGGAAACACCATATATTTT. It yields the protein CASSLPGGQVAGNTIYF.

This clonotype showed up just a few times. The chain is built from TRBV5-4 and TRBJ2-3; D is unresolved. V gave up 3 bases and J gave up 6 bases, with 8 bases separating them. The CDR3 runs to 12 residues. Looked up from germline, CDR1 is SGHNT and CDR2 is YYREEE (reference sequence). The CDR3 spells CASSSPQDTQYF. CDR3 nucleotide sequence: TGTGCCAGCAGCTCCCCCCAGGATACGCAGTATTTT.

This clonotype has ten or more counts. The V and J genes are TRBV27 and TRBJ1-2; perhaps TRBD1 as D (5 bases). In germline, CDR1 is MNHEY, CDR2 SMNVEV (reference sequence). V lost 5 bases, J lost 1 base, and 11 bases lay in between. The CDR3 is made up of 14 amino acids. The CDR3 spells CASSKDNFNYGYTF. The DNA of the CDR3 is TGTGCCAGCAGTAAGGACAACTTTAACTATGGCTACACCTTC.

The rearrangement links TRBV6-1 to TRBJ2-2; TRBD1 aligns across 9 bases. The V segment lost 5 bases and the J segment 0 bases; nucleotides outside the gene matches: 1. The CDR3 consists of 15 residues. CDR1 is MNHNS and CDR2 is SASEGT in the germline V gene. CDR3 DNA: TGTGCCAGCAGTACAGGGGGCGCGAACACCGGGGAGCTGTTTTTT. Its protein is CASSTGGANTGELFF.

This clonotype turned up a few times. The chain combines TRBV29-1 with TRBJ1-2; D may be TRBD1 (5 bases). Trimming removed 4 bases at V and 7 bases at J, with 10 bases between. Germline-derived CDR1 and CDR2 are SQVTM and ANQGSEA. CDR3 length: 11 amino acids. The CDR3, as DNA: TGCAGCGTTGGGCAGGGAGGTGGCTACACCTTC. Its protein is CSVGQGGGYTF.

The rearrangement uses TRBV27 and TRBJ2-5; possibly TRBD2 for D (6 bases). V was cut by 6 bases and J by 5 bases, with 16 bases left in between. This CDR3 is built from 14 residues. Germline V gene lookup returns CDR1 MNHEY and CDR2 SMNVEV (reference sequence). CDR3 in amino acids: CASSLDGGVETQYF. CDR3 in DNA: TGTGCCAGCAGCTTGGACGGAGGGGTGGAGACCCAGTACTTC.

The chain combines TRBV5-6 with TRBJ1-6; D is undetermined. Trimming removed 3 bases at V and 9 bases at J, with 10 bases between. Germline V gene sequence: CDR1 SGHDT, CDR2 YYEEEE. CDR3 size: 13 residues. CDR3 region: CASSWRAGSPLHF. The CDR3 nucleotides read TGTGCCAGCAGCTGGAGGGCGGGTTCACCCCTCCACTTT.

This chain links TRBV27 with TRBJ2-1; TRBD2 matches 12 bases. In germline, CDR1 is MNHEY, CDR2 SMNVEV (reference sequence). This CDR3 has 16 residues. V was pared by 4 bases and J by 14 bases, with 15 bases of the junction left unmatched. This CDR3 reads CASSSPGLAGKLGEFF. The CDR3 bases are TGTGCCAGCAGTTCCCCCGGACTAGCGGGGAAATTAGGCGAGTTCTTC.

This clonotype was seen more than once but under ten times. This clone may be a read error of a much larger clone one base away. The chain is built from TRBV11-2 and TRBJ1-5; no firm D call. In germline, CDR1 is SGHAT, CDR2 FQNNGV. The V end lost 8 bases, the J end lost 1 base, and 12 bases lay between the germline ends. The length of the CDR3 is 14 residues. The CDR3 spells CASREGLSNQPQHF. The CDR3 coding sequence is TGTGCCAGCCGCGAAGGGTTGAGCAATCAGCCCCAGCATTTT. The complete variable domain, with remaining parts taken from reference TRBV11-2 and TRBJ1-5, reads EAGVAQSPRYKIIEKRQSVAFWCNPISGHATLYWYQQILGQGPKLLIQFQNNGVVDDSQLPKDRFSAERLKGVDSTLKIQPAKLEDSAVYLCASREGLSNQPQHFGDGTRLSIL.

This clonotype was counted many times. The chain combines TRBV30 with TRBJ2-7; TRBD2 agrees at 7 bases. Germline V CDR1 and CDR2: GTSNPN, SVGIG (reference sequence). The CDR3 has 13 amino acids. Losses at the gene ends were 0 bases for V and 2 bases for J; bases not matched to a gene: 1. The CDR3 nucleotides are TGTGCCTGGAGTGTAGCGGGGCCCTACGAGCAGTACGTC. This encodes CAWSVAGPYEQYV.

This clonotype was seen a few times. This chain uses TRBV30 with TRBJ2-1; D unclear. This CDR3 comprises 15 residues. Germline loops: CDR1 GTSNPN, CDR2 SVGIG (reference sequence). Trimming shortened V by 2 bases and J by 0 bases, and 11 bases separated the two germline ends. CDR3 bases: TGTGCCTGGAGTACCTCCATACTCTCCTACAATGAGCAGTTCTTC. It yields the protein CAWSTSILSYNEQFF.